This T cell receptor beta chain was obtained from a study of regulatory T cells in long-lasting Graves disease. General study results and limits: The persistent group shared around 3,000 public clonotypes, more than the approximately 970 shared by new patients.

The CDR3 has 14 amino acids. Germline values: CDR1 DFQATT, CDR2 SNEGSKA (reference sequence). The V gene lost 2 bases and the J gene lost 3 bases, with 13 bases spanning the gap. Sequencing libraries for TCR beta were prepared with iRepertoire HTBI primers and Arm-PCR of CDR3 regions. One entry per CDR3 protein, called by TCRdb with MiXCR from the multiplex PCR reads. In the table there are 530,000 or so distinct CDR3 sequences, roughly a sixth of which are singletons. In the case of this clonotype: Its target is not known.

Time point defined: newly diagnosed GD, antithyroid drugs for less than 3 months. PBMC RNA was the source of the TCR library. American Thyroid Association guidelines were used to diagnose Graves' disease. The same data also contributed to another study, on T cells in Graves' hyperthyroidism and ophthalmopathy.

The clonotype originates from a man aged 18 to 30 with Graves disease. The sequencing used peripheral blood mononuclear cells (PBMCs), collected at new diagnosis, from a patient treated with antithyroid drugs. The chain has TRBV20-1 and TRBJ1-2; D ambiguous. The CDR3 DNA reads as TGCAGTGCTAGACCGGAGGGCCTCGACTATGGCTACACCTTC. Residues: CSARPEGLDYGYTF.